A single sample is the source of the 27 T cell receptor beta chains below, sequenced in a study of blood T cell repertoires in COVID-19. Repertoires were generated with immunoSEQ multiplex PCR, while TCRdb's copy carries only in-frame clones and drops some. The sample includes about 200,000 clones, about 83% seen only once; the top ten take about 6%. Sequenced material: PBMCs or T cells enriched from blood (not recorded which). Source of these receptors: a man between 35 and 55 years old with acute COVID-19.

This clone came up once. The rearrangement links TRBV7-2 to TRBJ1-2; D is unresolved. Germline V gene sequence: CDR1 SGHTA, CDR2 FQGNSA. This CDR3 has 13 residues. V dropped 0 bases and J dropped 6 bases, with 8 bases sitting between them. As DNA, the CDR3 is TGTGCCAGCAGCTTAGCGGTTAGTCATGGCTACACCTTC. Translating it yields CASSLAVSHGYTF.

The chain's CDR3 is CASHPRQGQGYTF. DNA for the CDR3: TGTGCCAGTCACCCTCGACAGGGACAGGGCTACACCTTC. The chain recombines TRBV19 with TRBJ1-2, with 7 bases that match TRBD1. The J segment lost 8 bases and the V segment lost 8 bases, leaving 11 bases of the junction unmatched. Per the germline V gene, CDR1 is LNHDA and CDR2 is SQIVND (reference sequence). The CDR3 contains 13 residues.

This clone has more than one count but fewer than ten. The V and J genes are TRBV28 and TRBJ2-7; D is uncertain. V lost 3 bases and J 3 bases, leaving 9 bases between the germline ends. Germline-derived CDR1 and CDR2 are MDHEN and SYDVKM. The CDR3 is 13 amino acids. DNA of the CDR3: TGTGCCAGCAGTTTCCCCGGTGGCTACGAGCAGTACTTC. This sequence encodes CASSFPGGYEQYF. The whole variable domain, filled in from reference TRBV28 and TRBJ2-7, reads DVKVTQSSRYLVKRTGEKVFLECVQDMDHENMFWYRQDPGLGLRLIYFSYDVKMKEKGDIPEGYSVSREKKERFSLILESASTNQTSMYLCASSFPGGYEQYFGPGTRLTVT.

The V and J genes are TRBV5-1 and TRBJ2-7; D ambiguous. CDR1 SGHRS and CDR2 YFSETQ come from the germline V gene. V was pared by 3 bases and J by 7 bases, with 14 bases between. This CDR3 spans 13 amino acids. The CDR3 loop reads CASSSAAGMEQYF. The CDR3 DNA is TGCGCCAGCAGCTCGGCGGCTGGTATGGAGCAGTACTTC.

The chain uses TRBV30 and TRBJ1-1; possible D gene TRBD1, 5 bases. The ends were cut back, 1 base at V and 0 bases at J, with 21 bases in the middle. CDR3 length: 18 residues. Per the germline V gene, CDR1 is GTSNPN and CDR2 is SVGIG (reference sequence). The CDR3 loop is CAWSEGGVVGGLNTEAFF. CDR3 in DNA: TGTGCCTGGAGTGAGGGTGGGGTCGTGGGGGGATTGAACACTGAAGCTTTCTTT.

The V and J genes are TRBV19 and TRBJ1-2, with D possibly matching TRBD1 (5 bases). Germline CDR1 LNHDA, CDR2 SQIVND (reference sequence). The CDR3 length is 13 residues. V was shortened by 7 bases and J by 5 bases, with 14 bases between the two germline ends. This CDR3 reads CASKGAGEYGYTF. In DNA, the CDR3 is TGTGCCAGTAAAGGGGCCGGAGAGTATGGCTACACCTTC.

The CDR3 region is CASNPSFRTGENYGYTF. In DNA, the CDR3 is TGTGCCAGCAACCCATCCTTTCGGACAGGCGAGAACTATGGCTACACCTTC. The chain employs TRBV21-1 and TRBJ1-2; TRBD1 reflects the table's D call only, with no check against the DNA. TRBV21-1 is a listed pseudogene. The CDR3 runs 17 residues.

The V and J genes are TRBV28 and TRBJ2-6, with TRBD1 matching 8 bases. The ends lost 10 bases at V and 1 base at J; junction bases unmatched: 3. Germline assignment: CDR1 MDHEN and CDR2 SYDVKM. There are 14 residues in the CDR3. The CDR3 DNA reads TGTGCCATTGGACAGGGTTCTGGGGCCAACGTCCTGACTTTC. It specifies CAIGQGSGANVLTF.

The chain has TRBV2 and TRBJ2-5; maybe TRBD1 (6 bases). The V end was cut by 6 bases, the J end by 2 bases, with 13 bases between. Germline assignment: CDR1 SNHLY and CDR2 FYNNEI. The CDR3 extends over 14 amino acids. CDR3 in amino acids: CASRIQGPQETQYF. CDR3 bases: TGTGCCAGCAGAATACAGGGACCTCAAGAGACCCAGTACTTC. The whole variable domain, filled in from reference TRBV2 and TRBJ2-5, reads EPEVTQTPSHQVTQMGQEVILRCVPISNHLYFYWYRQILGQKVEFLVSFYNNEISEKSEIFDDQFSVERPDGSNFTLKIRSTKLEDSAMYFCASRIQGPQETQYFGPGTRLLVL.

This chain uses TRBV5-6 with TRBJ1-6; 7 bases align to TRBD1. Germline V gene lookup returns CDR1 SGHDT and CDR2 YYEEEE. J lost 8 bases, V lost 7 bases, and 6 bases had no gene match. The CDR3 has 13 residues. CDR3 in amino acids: CASRKGAYSPLHF. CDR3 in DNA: TGTGCCAGCCGGAAGGGGGCCTATTCACCCCTCCACTTT. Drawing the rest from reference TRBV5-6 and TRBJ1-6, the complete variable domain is DAGVTQSPTHLIKTRGQQVTLRCSPKSGHDTVSWYQQALGQGPQFIFQYYEEEERQRGNFPDRFSGHQFPNYSSELNVNALLLGDSALYLCASRKGAYSPLHFGNGTRLTVT.

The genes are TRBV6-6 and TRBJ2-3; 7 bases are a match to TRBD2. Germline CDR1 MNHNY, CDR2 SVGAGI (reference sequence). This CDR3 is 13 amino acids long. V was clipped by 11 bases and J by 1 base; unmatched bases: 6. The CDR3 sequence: CAGREGGTDTQYF. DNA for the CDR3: TGTGCCGGGAGGGAAGGGGGCACAGATACGCAGTATTTT.

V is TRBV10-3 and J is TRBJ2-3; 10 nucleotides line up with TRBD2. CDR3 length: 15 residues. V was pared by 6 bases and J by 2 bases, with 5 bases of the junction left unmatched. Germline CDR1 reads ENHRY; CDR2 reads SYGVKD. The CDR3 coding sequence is TGTGCCATCAGATTGAGCGGGAGGGACACAGATACGCAGTATTTT. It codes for CAIRLSGRDTDTQYF.

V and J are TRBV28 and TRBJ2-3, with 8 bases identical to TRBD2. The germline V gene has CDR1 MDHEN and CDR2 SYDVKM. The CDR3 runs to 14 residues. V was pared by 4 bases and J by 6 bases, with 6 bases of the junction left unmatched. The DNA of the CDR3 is TGTGCCAGCAGTTCACCCGGGACTAGGGATACGCAGTATTTT. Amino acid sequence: CASSSPGTRDTQYF.

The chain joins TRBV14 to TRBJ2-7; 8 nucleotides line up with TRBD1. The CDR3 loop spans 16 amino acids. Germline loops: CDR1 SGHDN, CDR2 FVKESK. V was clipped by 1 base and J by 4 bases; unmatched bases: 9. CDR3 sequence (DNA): TGTGCCAGCAGCCAAGTAACATCAGGGGGCAGGTACGAGCAGTACTTC. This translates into CASSQVTSGGRYEQYF.

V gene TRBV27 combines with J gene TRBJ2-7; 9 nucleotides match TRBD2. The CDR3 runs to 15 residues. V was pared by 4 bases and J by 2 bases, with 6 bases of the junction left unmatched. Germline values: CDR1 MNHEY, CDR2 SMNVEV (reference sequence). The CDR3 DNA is TGTGCCAGCAGTTACCTAGCGGGAAGGACCTACGAGCAGTACTTC. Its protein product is CASSYLAGRTYEQYF.

This CDR3 is CASSELGGYEQYF. The CDR3 DNA sequence: TGTGCCAGCAGCGAACTAGGAGGCTACGAGCAGTACTTC. This rearrangement joins TRBV13 to TRBJ2-7; a weak D match, TRBD2 (5 bases). Germline assignment: CDR1 PRHDT and CDR2 FYEKMQ (reference sequence). This CDR3 region has 13 residues. V was shortened by 5 bases and J by 3 bases, with 11 bases between the two germline ends.

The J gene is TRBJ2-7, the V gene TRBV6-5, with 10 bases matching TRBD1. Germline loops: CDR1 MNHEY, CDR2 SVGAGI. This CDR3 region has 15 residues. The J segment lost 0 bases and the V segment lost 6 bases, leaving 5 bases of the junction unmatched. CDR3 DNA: TGTGCCAGCAGATTCCGGGACAGGGGCTCCTACGAGCAGTACTTC. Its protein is CASRFRDRGSYEQYF.

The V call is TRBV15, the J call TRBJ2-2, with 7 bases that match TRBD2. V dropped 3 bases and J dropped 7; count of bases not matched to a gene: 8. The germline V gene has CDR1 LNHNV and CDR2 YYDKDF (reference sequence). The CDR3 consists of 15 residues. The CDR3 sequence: CATSRKKSGVGELFF. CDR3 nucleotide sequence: TGTGCCACCAGCAGGAAAAAAAGCGGGGTCGGGGAGCTGTTTTTT.

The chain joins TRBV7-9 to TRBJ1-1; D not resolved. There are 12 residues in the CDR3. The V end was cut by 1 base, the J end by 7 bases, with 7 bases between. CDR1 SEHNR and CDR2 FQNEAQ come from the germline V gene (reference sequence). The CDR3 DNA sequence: TGTGCCAGCAGCTTAGATTCAATTGAAGCTTTCTTT. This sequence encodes CASSLDSIEAFF.

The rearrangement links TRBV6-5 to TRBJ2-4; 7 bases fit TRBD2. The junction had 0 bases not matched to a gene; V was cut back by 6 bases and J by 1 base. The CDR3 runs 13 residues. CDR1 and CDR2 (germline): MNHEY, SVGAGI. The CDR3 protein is CASSGGAKNIQYF. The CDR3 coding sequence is TGTGCCAGCAGCGGGGGGGCCAAAAACATTCAGTACTTC.

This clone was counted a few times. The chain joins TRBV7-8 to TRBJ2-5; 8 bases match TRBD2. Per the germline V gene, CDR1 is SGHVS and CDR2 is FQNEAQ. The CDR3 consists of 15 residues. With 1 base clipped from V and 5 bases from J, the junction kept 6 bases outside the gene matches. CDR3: CASSLGASGLETQYF. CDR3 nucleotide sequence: TGTGCCAGCAGCTTAGGGGCTAGCGGGCTGGAGACCCAGTACTTC.

CDR3 in amino acids: CASSLRQGGNTIYF. As DNA, the CDR3 is TGTGCCAGCAGCTTAAGACAGGGTGGAAACACCATATATTTT. The gene calls are TRBV13 and TRBJ1-3, with 7 bases matching TRBD1. The CDR3 is made up of 14 amino acids. CDR1 and CDR2 (germline): PRHDT, FYEKMQ (reference sequence). V dropped 2 bases and J dropped 3; count of bases not matched to a gene: 1.

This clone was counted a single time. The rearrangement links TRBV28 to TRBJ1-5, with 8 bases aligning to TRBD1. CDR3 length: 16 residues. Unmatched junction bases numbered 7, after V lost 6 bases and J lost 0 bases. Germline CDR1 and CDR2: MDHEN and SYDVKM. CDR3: CASSPTGDYSNQPQHF. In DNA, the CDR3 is TGTGCCAGCAGCCCGACAGGGGACTATAGCAATCAGCCCCAGCATTTT.

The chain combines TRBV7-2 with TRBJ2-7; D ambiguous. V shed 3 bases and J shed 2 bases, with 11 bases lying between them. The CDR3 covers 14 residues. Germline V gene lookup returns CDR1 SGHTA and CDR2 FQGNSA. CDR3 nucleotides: TGTGCCAGCAGCTTCATGGGCCAGGCCTACGAGCAGTACTTC. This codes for CASSFMGQAYEQYF.

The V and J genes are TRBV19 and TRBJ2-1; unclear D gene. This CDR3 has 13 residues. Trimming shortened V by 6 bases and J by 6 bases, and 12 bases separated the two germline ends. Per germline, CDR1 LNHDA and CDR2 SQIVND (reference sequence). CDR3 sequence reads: CASRPRGSNEQFF. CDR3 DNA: TGTGCCAGTAGACCTAGAGGTAGCAATGAGCAGTTCTTC.

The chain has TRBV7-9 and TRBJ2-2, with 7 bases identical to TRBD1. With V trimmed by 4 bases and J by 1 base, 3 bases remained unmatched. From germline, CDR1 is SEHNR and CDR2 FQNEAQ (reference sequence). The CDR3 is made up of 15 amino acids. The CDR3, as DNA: TGTGCCAGCAGCTCACAGGGGCGGAACACCGGGGAGCTGTTTTTT. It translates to CASSSQGRNTGELFF.

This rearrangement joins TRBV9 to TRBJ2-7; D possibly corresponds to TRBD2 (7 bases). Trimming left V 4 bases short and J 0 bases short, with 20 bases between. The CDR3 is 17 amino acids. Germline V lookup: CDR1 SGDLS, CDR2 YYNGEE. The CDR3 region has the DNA TGTGCCAGCAGCCCCCACGGGGGCGGGGGAAGCTCCTACGAGCAGTACTTC. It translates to CASSPHGGGGSSYEQYF.